A single sample is the source of the 26 T cell receptor beta chains below, sequenced in a study of OX40 agonist ivuxolimab in advanced cancers. Produced via immunoSEQ multiplex PCR; TCRdb's table is partial and in-frame only. The sample yields 60,000 to 75,000 clones, 80% to 90% seen once. Sequencing was performed on CD4+ or CD8+ T cells sorted from blood, taken in a trial of the OX40 agonist ivuxolimab. All receptors derive from an adult with an advanced solid tumor such as melanoma, head and neck, liver or kidney cancer.

The chain links TRBV6-1 to TRBJ2-5; possibly TRBD1 for D (6 bases). This CDR3 is 12 amino acids long. Germline values: CDR1 MNHNS, CDR2 SASEGT. V lost 10 bases, J lost 3 bases, and 12 bases lay in between. The CDR3 region has the DNA TGTGCCATCCAACAGGGAAAAGAGACCCAGTACTTC. Encoded protein: CAIQQGKETQYF.

The chain employs TRBV11-3 and TRBJ2-3; possibly TRBD2 for D (5 bases). V dropped 1 base and J dropped 2 bases, with 13 bases sitting between them. The CDR3 runs 16 residues. CDR1 SGHNT and CDR2 YENEEA come from the germline V gene. CDR3 DNA sequence: TGTGCCAGCAGCTTAGGAAGAGGGTTGAACACAGATACGCAGTATTTT. Translated: CASSLGRGLNTDTQYF.

This chain connects TRBV4-2 to TRBJ1-5; D uncertain. Germline V gene sequence: CDR1 LGHNA, CDR2 YNFKEQ. CDR3 length equals 13 residues. V was trimmed by 4 bases and J by 1 base, leaving 5 bases between them. This CDR3 is CASSPISNQPQHF. DNA of the CDR3: TGTGCCAGCAGCCCGATCAGCAATCAGCCCCAGCATTTT.

The V and J genes are TRBV5-5 and TRBJ1-1; no clear D gene. The germline gives CDR1 SGHKS, CDR2 YYEKEE (reference sequence). The CDR3 contains 14 residues. V was shortened by 0 bases and J by 2 bases, with 8 bases between the two germline ends. CDR3 amino acids: CASSLVGRNTEAFF. CDR3 sequence (DNA): TGTGCCAGCAGCTTGGTGGGCAGAAACACTGAAGCTTTCTTT.

The CDR3 reads CASSVASDFNQPQHF. The CDR3 bases are TGTGCCAGCAGCGTAGCGTCGGATTTCAATCAGCCCCAGCATTTT. The chain employs TRBV9 and TRBJ1-5; the D is unclear. The CDR3 is made up of 15 amino acids. Germline values: CDR1 SGDLS, CDR2 YYNGEE. V was clipped by 0 bases and J by 3 bases, with 10 bases between them.

This chain connects TRBV7-8 to TRBJ2-5; 9 nucleotides match TRBD1. The CDR3 consists of 14 residues. Trimming took 4 bases from V and 5 from J; bases not matched to a gene: 5. CDR1 is SGHVS, CDR2 FQNEAQ, per germline. CDR3 loop: CASSSGTGTETQYF. The CDR3 bases are TGTGCCAGCAGCTCAGGGACAGGGACGGAGACCCAGTACTTC.

A remark on this clone: The same CDR3 can be traced to other DNA sequences in this sample. The J gene is TRBJ1-3, the V gene TRBV5-6; the D is unclear. V lost 0 bases and J 2 bases, leaving 6 bases between the germline ends. Germline V gives CDR1 SGHDT, CDR2 YYEEEE. The CDR3 loop spans 14 amino acids. CDR3 protein: CASSLGRPGNTIYF. The CDR3 region has the DNA TGTGCCAGCAGCTTGGGTAGGCCTGGAAACACCATATATTTT.

The genes are TRBV6-5 and TRBJ1-1; no clear D gene. This CDR3 has 15 residues. Germline loops: CDR1 MNHEY, CDR2 SVGAGI. V was shortened by 0 bases and J by 6 bases, with 14 bases between the two germline ends. The CDR3 spells CASSYSGWGRSEAFF. In DNA form, the CDR3 reads TGTGCCAGCAGTTACTCGGGCTGGGGTCGGTCTGAAGCTTTCTTT.

V is TRBV10-2 and J is TRBJ2-1; D not resolved. CDR1 and CDR2 (germline): WSHSY, SAAADI. Trimming pared 0 bases from V and 7 bases from J, leaving 10 bases between. CDR3 size: 14 residues. CDR3 nucleotide sequence: TGCGCCAGCAGTGAGTCGACTCTGGGGAATGAGCAGTTCTTC. Translating gives CASSESTLGNEQFF.

The V gene is TRBV29-1, the J gene TRBJ1-2; no firm D call. Germline V gene lookup returns CDR1 SQVTM and CDR2 ANQGSEA. CDR3 size: 11 residues. Trimming pared 0 bases from V and 10 bases from J, leaving 9 bases between. CDR3 sequence reads: CSVEDLNVYTF. The DNA of the CDR3 is TGCAGCGTTGAAGACTTGAACGTCTACACCTTC.

The rearrangement joins TRBV18 to TRBJ2-4; D is perhaps TRBD1 (6 bases). CDR3 length: 17 amino acids. Germline V gene lookup returns CDR1 KGHSH and CDR2 LQKENI. Trimming stripped 3 bases from V and 1 base from J, with 16 bases between. This CDR3 reads CASSPSLGGAAKNIQYF. Here the CDR3 DNA reads TGTGCCAGCTCACCCTCCCTTGGGGGCGCGGCCAAAAACATTCAGTACTTC.

The CDR3 DNA is TGTGCCAGCCAATGCCATAATAGCAATCAGCCCCAGCATTTT. Its protein is CASQCHNSNQPQHF. The chain joins TRBV6-4 to TRBJ1-5; D not certain. The CDR3 is made up of 14 amino acids. V was cut by 8 bases and J by 0 bases, with 11 bases left in between. Germline CDR1 reads MRHNA; CDR2 reads SNTAGT.

The gene calls are TRBV6-5 and TRBJ2-7; D remains unclear. Trimming pared 0 bases from V and 3 bases from J, leaving 6 bases between. The CDR3 is 13 residues long. Per germline, CDR1 MNHEY and CDR2 SVGAGI. CDR3: CASSYSGRYEQYF. CDR3 nucleotide sequence: TGTGCCAGCAGTTACTCTGGGCGCTACGAGCAGTACTTC.

DNA for the CDR3: TGCGCCAGCGGGGTTAGCGGGAGTGCCTACAATGAGCAGTTCTTC. This gives the protein CASGVSGSAYNEQFF. This chain connects TRBV5-1 to TRBJ2-1; 9 positions match TRBD2. The junction had 7 bases not matched to a gene; V was cut back by 7 bases and J by 2 bases. The length of the CDR3 is 15 residues. Germline loops: CDR1 SGHRS, CDR2 YFSETQ.

The chain joins TRBV14 to TRBJ1-4; no reliable D call. Germline assignment: CDR1 SGHDN and CDR2 FVKESK. Trimming cost V 4 bases and J 0 bases, with 6 bases left between them. This CDR3 is 14 amino acids long. The CDR3 nucleotides are TGTGCCAGCAGCCCCCGGGCAACTAATGAAAAACTGTTTTTT. Its translation: CASSPRATNEKLFF.

The rearrangement links TRBV28 to TRBJ1-2; TRBD1 matches 9 bases. J gave up 4 bases and V 2 bases, and 2 bases lay outside the gene matches. Germline CDR1 reads MDHEN; CDR2 reads SYDVKM. The length of the CDR3 is 14 residues. The CDR3 reads CASSLGTGFYGYTF. The CDR3 bases are TGTGCCAGCAGTTTAGGGACAGGGTTCTATGGCTACACCTTC.

V gene TRBV7-8 combines with J gene TRBJ2-7; 7 positions agree with TRBD1. The germline V gene encodes CDR1 SGHVS and CDR2 FQNEAQ. The CDR3 loop spans 15 amino acids. After removal of 5 bases from V and 3 bases from J, the junction contained 10 bases not matched to a gene. The CDR3 is CASSRGTGQYYEQYF. The CDR3 DNA is TGTGCCAGCAGCAGGGGGACGGGACAGTACTACGAGCAGTACTTC.

The chain couples TRBV19 to TRBJ2-1; TRBD2 matches at 10 bases. V trimming: 4 bases; J trimming: 4 bases; junction bases outside the gene matches: 7. CDR1 and CDR2 (germline): LNHDA, SQIVND (reference sequence). The CDR3 has 16 amino acids. Here the CDR3 reads CASSKRTSGDYNEQFF. DNA of the CDR3: TGTGCCAGTAGTAAGAGGACTAGCGGAGATTACAATGAGCAGTTCTTC. Using reference TRBV19 and TRBJ2-1 for the parts outside the CDR3, the full variable domain is DGGITQSPKYLFRKEGQNVTLSCEQNLNHDAMYWYRQDPGQGLRLIYYSQIVNDFQKGDIAEGYSVSREKKESFPLTVTSAQKNPTAFYLCASSKRTSGDYNEQFFGPGTRLTVL.

V usage is TRBV28 and J usage is TRBJ2-3, with 11 bases matching TRBD1. Unmatched junction bases numbered 8, after V lost 6 bases and J lost 3 bases. Germline-derived CDR1 and CDR2 are MDHEN and SYDVKM. This CDR3 region has 16 residues. CDR3: CASSPVDRGQTDTQYF. The CDR3 DNA sequence: TGTGCCAGCAGCCCTGTGGACAGGGGGCAAACAGATACGCAGTATTTT.

V is TRBV9 and J is TRBJ2-3; 9 nucleotides line up with TRBD1. The germline CDR1 and CDR2 sequences are SGDLS and YYNGEE. This CDR3 has 16 amino acids. The junction had 5 bases not matched to a gene; V was cut back by 3 bases and J by 0 bases. Here the CDR3 DNA reads TGTGCCAGCAGCGCTACAGGGGGCGGTAGCACAGATACGCAGTATTTT. Translated, it gives CASSATGGGSTDTQYF.

The V call is TRBV6-5, the J call TRBJ2-7; 9 bases map to TRBD1. This CDR3 has 14 amino acids. Germline V gives CDR1 MNHEY, CDR2 SVGAGI. With 4 bases clipped from V and 0 bases from J, the junction kept 1 base outside the gene matches. This CDR3 is CASSLTGGSYEQYF. CDR3 sequence (DNA): TGTGCCAGCAGTTTGACAGGGGGCTCCTACGAGCAGTACTTC.

This clone has only a few counts. This rearrangement joins TRBV6-6 to TRBJ1-5; D is unresolved. CDR3 length equals 13 residues. Germline-derived CDR1 and CDR2 are MNHNY and SVGAGI (reference sequence). Trimming removed 2 bases at V and 6 bases at J, with 8 bases between. DNA of the CDR3: TGTGCCAGCAGTTACGCGACTTCTCAGCCCCAGCATTTT. This translates into CASSYATSQPQHF.

The V call is TRBV6-1, the J call TRBJ2-2, with TRBD2 as a possible D gene (6 bases). V lost 6 bases to trimming and J lost 3 bases, with 11 bases between them. CDR3 length: 14 residues. The germline gives CDR1 MNHNS, CDR2 SASEGT. This chain's CDR3 is CASRRGGHTGELFF. The CDR3 DNA reads as TGTGCCAGCAGACGAGGAGGGCACACCGGGGAGCTGTTTTTT.

This clone has just one count. The chain combines TRBV5-8 with TRBJ1-5; 10 positions match TRBD1. Per germline, CDR1 SGHTS and CDR2 YDEGEE. The CDR3 is 15 amino acids. J lost 4 bases, V lost 4 bases, and 5 bases had no gene match. The CDR3 sequence is CASSTPGQGNQPQHF. CDR3 in DNA: TGTGCCAGCAGCACCCCGGGACAGGGGAATCAGCCCCAGCATTTT.

The gene calls are TRBV7-2 and TRBJ1-6; D gene uncertain. Per the germline V gene, CDR1 is SGHTA and CDR2 is FQGNSA. V lost 1 base and J lost 7, with 8 bases in between. The CDR3 runs 14 residues. The CDR3 bases are TGTGCCAGCAGCTTAGAAACCGAGAATTCACCCCTCCACTTT. It codes for CASSLETENSPLHF.

This clone appeared once. This CDR3 is CASSYRGEETQYF. In nucleotides, the CDR3 is TGTGCCAGTAGTTACAGGGGAGAAGAGACCCAGTACTTC. The chain is built from TRBV19 and TRBJ2-5, with 7 positions matching TRBD1. This CDR3 spans 13 amino acids. V was pared by 5 bases and J by 3 bases, with 3 bases of the junction left unmatched. The V gene's germline CDR1 is LNHDA and CDR2 SQIVND (reference sequence).